Sequencing of this TCR beta chain was carried out in a study of T cell repertoires in cytomegalovirus infection. Study overall: Recently identified HLA-C-restricted CMV epitopes were used, and well-studied HLA-B-restricted CMV epitopes were used as well. CMV infection together with matching HLA type was indicated by public TCR beta signatures. Overall study results and limits: CMV-specific TCR beta clonotypes restricted by HLA-C dominated the ex vivo response.

Trimming shortened V by 0 bases and J by 6 bases, and 12 bases separated the two germline ends. CDR1 and CDR2 (germline): SGHRS, YFSETQ. CDR3 length: 15 residues. Each CDR3 protein is one row after TCRdb ran MiXCR on the reads. The sample has about a million distinct CDR3 sequences; more than 25% are singletons. This clonotype was counted between two and nine times. Its antigen is not identified. This clonotype was obtained from a human donor in good health (CMV status not recorded). Some clones in this sample may be carry-over from other donors' samples. The material sequenced was cultured CD8+ T cells from PBMCs, taken from culture after CMV antigen stimulation. J is TRBJ1-4 and V is TRBV5-1; D gene unclear. DNA of the CDR3: TGCGCCAGCAGCTTGGGCGAGATCGGGGATGAAAAACTGTTTTTT. Its translation: CASSLGEIGDEKLFF.